This T cell receptor (beta chain) was sequenced for a study of blood T cell repertoires in COVID-19. Study in general: Samples came from the United States, Italy and Spain, spanning acute and convalescent COVID-19.

The CDR3 consists of 15 residues. The germline gives CDR1 SNHLY, CDR2 FYNNEI. The V end was cut by 1 base, the J end by 2 bases, with 8 bases between. Only in-frame clones appear in the TCRdb table, and some are missing; sequencing was by immunoSEQ multiplex PCR. The data show a few hundred thousand clones, with about 87% seen just once and 1.3% held by the top ten. Living in roughly 25 US areas, the participants were between about 18 and 100 years of age. In assigning cohorts, the study relied on participant-reported clinical history. Two negative PCRs, clearance, or symptom resolution had been documented for recovered Cohort 3 donors.

Sequencing was carried out using PBMCs or T cells enriched from blood (not recorded which). The chain recombines TRBV2 with TRBJ2-2; tentatively, D is TRBD1 (5 bases). The sequence was collected from a man aged 25-40 years who had recovered from COVID-19. CDR3 in amino acids: CASSEGWTNTGELFF. The CDR3 DNA is TGTGCCAGCAGTGAAGGGTGGACAAACACCGGGGAGCTGTTTTTT.